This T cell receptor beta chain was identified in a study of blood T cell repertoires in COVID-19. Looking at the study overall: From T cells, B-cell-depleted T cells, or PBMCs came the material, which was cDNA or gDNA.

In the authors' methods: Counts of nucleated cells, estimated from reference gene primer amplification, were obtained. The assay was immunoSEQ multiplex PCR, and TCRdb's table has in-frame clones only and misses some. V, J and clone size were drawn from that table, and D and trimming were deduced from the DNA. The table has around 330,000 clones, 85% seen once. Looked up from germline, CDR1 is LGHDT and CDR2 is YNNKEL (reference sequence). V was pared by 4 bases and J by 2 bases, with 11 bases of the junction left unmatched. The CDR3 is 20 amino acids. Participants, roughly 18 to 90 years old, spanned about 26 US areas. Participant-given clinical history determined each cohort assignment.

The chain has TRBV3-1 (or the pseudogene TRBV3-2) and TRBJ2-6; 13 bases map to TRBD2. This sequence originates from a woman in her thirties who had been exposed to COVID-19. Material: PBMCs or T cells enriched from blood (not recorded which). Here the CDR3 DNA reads TGTGCCAGCAGCCTTATGGGGATAGGGACTAGCGGGACTGGGGCCAACGTCCTGACTTTC. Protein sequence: CASSLMGIGTSGTGANVLTF.